Sequencing of this TCR beta chain was carried out in a study of spatial heterogeneity in lung cancer. Study observations and caveats: The study found that expanded intratumoral alpha and beta TCR counts tracked tumor mutation counts.

Specified time point: sample taken at primary tumor resection. TCRdb reprocessed the 5' RACE reads via MiXCR and lists one record per CDR3 protein. The table records more than 800 distinct CDR3 sequences, roughly 25% of them present only once. This clonotype was observed a few times. Antigen specificity is unknown. Because the library targeted alpha chains, this beta chain is an off-target read whose size means little. CDR3 length: 12 residues. Unmatched junction bases numbered 0, after V lost 6 bases and J lost 5 bases. CDR1 is LNHDA, CDR2 SQIVND, per germline (reference sequence). V gene TRBV19 combines with J gene TRBJ2-3; 9 bases agree with TRBD2. The specimen comprised lung tumor tissue, sampled at surgery. The sequence derives from a male donor with early-stage non-small cell lung cancer. The CDR3 loop is CASRLAGDTQYF. The CDR3 nucleotides read TGTGCCAGTAGACTAGCGGGAGATACGCAGTATTTT.